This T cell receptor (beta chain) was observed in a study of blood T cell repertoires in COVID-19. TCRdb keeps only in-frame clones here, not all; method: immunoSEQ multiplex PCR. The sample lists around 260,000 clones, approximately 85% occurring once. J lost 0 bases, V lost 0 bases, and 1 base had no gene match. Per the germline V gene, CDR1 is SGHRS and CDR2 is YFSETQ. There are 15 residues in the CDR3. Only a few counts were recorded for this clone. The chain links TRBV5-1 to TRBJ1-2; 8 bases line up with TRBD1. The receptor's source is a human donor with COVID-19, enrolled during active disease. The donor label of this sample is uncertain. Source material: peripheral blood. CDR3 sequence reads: CASSLEGQANYGYTF. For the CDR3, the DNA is TGCGCCAGCAGCTTGGAGGGACAGGCTAACTATGGCTACACCTTC.